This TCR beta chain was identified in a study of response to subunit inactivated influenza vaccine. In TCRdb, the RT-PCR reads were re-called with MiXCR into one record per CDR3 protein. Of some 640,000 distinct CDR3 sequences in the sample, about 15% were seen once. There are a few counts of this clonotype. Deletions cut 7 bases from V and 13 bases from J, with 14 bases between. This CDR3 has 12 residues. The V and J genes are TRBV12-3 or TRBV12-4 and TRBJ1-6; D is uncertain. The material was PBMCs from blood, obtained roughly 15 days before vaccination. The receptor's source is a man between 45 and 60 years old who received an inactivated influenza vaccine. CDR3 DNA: TGTGCCAGCAACACGTTTGAAGCCCCCCTCCACTTT. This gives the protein CASNTFEAPLHF.